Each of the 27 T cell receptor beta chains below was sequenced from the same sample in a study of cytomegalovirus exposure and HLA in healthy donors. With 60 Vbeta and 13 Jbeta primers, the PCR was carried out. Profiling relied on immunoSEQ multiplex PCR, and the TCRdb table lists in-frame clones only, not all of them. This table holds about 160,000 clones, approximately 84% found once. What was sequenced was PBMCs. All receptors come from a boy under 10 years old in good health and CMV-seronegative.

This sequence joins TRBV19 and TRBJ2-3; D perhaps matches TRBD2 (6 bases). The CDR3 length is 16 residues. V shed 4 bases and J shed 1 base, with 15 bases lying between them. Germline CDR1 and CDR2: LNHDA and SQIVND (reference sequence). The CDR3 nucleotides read TGTGCCAGTAGTAACCTCCTCGGGAGCGGCACAGATACGCAGTATTTT. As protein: CASSNLLGSGTDTQYF. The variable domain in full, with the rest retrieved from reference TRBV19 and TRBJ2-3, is DGGITQSPKYLFRKEGQNVTLSCEQNLNHDAMYWYRQDPGQGLRLIYYSQIVNDFQKGDIAEGYSVSREKKESFPLTVTSAQKNPTAFYLCASSNLLGSGTDTQYFGPGTRLTVL.

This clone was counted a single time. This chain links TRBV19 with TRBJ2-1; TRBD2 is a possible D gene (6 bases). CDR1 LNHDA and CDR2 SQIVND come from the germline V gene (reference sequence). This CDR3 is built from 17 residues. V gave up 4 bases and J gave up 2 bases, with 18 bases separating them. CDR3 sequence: CASSTRTGTPPYNEQFF. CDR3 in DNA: TGTGCCAGTAGTACAAGGACCGGGACTCCTCCCTACAATGAGCAGTTCTTC.

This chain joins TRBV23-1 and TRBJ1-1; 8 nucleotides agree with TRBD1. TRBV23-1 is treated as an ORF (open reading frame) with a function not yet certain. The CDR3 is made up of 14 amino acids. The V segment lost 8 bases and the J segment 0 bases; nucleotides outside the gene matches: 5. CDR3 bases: TGCGCCAGCCCCGGACAGGGAATGAACACTGAAGCTTTCTTT. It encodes CASPGQGMNTEAFF.

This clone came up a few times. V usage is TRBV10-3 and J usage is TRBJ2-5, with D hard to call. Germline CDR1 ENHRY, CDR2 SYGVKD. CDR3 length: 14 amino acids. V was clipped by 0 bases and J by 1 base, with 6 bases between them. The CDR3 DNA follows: TGTGCCATCAGTGAGTCGGGCTCCCAAGAGACCCAGTACTTC. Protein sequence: CAISESGSQETQYF.

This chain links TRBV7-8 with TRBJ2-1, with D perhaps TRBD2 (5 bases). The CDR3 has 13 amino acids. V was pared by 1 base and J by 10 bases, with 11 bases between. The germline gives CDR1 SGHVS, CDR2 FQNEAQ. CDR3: CASSLELTGEQFF. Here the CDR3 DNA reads TGTGCCAGCAGCTTAGAACTGACGGGGGAGCAGTTCTTC.

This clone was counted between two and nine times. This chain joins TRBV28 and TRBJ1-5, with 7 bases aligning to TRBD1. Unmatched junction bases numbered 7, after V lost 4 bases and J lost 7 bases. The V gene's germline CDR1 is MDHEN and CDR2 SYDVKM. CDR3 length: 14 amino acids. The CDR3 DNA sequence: TGTGCCAGCAGTTCCAGGACAGGTCGGCAGCCCCAGCATTTT. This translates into CASSSRTGRQPQHF.

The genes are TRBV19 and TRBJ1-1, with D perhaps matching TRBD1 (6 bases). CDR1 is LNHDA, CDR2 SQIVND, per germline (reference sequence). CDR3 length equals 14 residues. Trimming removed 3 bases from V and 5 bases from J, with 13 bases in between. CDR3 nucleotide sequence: TGTGCCAGTAGTATTGGACAGATTACGACTGAAGCTTTCTTT. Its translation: CASSIGQITTEAFF.

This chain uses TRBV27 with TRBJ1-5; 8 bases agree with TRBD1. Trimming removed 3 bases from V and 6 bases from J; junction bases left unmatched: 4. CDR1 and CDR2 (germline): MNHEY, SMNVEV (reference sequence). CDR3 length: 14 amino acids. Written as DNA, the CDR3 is TGTGCCAGCAGTTTTCGGACAGGGCGTCAGCCCCAGCATTTT. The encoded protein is CASSFRTGRQPQHF.

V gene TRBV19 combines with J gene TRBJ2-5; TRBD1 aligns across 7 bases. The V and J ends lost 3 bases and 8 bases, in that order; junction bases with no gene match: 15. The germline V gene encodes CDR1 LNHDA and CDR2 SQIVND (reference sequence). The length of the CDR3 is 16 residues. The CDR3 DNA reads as TGTGCCAGTAGTATGAGTAGACAGGGACCAAGAGAAACCCAGTACTTC. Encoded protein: CASSMSRQGPRETQYF.

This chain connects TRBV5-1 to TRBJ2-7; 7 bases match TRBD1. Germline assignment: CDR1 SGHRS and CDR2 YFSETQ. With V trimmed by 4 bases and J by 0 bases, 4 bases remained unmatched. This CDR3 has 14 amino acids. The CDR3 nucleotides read TGCGCCAGCAGCCCAGGGGGTAGCTCCTACGAGCAGTACTTC. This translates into CASSPGGSSYEQYF. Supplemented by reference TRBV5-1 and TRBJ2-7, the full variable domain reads KAGVTQTPRYLIKTRGQQVTLSCSPISGHRSVSWYQQTPGQGLQFLFEYFSETQRNKGNFPGRFSGRQFSNSRSEMNVSTLELGDSALYLCASSPGGSSYEQYFGPGTRLTVT.

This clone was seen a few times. The DNA for the CDR3 is TGTGCCATCAGTGAGTCTGGGTCCAGGCAAGCTTTCTTT. It encodes CAISESGSRQAFF. The chain is built from TRBV10-3 and TRBJ1-1, with D hard to call. Trimming cost V 0 bases and J 9 bases, with 11 bases left between them. The CDR3 totals 13 residues. Germline V CDR1 and CDR2: ENHRY, SYGVKD.

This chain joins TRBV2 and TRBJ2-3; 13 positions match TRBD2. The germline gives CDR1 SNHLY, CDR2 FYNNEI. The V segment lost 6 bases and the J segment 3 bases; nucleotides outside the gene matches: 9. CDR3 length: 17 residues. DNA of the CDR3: TGTGCCAGCAGCTCCGGACTAGCGGGAGATGGAACAGATACGCAGTATTTT. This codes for CASSSGLAGDGTDTQYF.

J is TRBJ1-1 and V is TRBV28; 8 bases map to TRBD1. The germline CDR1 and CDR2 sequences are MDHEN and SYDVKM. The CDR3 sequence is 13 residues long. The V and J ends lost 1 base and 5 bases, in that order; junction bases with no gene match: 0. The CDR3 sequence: CASSLYRGTEAFF. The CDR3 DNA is TGTGCCAGCAGTTTATACAGGGGGACTGAAGCTTTCTTT.

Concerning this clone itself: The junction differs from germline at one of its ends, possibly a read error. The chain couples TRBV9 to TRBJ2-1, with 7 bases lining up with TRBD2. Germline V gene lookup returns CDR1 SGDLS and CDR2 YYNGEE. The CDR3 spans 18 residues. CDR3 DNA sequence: TGTGCCAACAGCGCTAGTGTTCCGACTAGCCCCGCCTACAATGAGCAGTTCTTC. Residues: CANSASVPTSPAYNEQFF.

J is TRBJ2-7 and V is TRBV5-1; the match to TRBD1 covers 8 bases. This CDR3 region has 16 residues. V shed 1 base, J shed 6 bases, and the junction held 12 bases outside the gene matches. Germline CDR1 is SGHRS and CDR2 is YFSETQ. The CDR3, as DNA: TGCGCCAGCAGCTTGTTGGTGGACAGGGCCTGGGTCGAGCAGTACTTC. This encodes CASSLLVDRAWVEQYF.

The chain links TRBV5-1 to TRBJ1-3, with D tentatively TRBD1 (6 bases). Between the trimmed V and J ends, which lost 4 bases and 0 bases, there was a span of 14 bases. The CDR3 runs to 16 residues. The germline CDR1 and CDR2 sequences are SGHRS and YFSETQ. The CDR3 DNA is TGCGCCAGCAGCGTAAACAGGGCAAGCTCTGGAAACACCATATATTTT. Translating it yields CASSVNRASSGNTIYF.

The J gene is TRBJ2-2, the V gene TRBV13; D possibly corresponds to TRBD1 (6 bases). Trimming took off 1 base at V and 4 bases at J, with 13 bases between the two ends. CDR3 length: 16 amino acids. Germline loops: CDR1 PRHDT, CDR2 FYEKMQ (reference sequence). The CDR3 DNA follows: TGTGCCAGCAGCTTAGATCCTCTAGGGGGCACCGGGGAGCTGTTTTTT. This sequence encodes CASSLDPLGGTGELFF.

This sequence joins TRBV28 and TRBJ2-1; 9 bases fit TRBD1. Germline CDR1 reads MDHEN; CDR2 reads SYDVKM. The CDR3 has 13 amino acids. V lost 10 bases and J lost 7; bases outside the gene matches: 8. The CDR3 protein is CATAGTGINEQFF. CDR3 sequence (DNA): TGTGCCACAGCCGGGACAGGGATAAATGAGCAGTTCTTC.

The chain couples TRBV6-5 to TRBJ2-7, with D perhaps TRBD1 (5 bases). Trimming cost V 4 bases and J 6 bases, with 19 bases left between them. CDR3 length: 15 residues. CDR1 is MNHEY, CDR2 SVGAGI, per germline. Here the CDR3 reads CASSSSGRAAFEQYF. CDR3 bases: TGTGCCAGCAGTTCCTCCGGCAGGGCGGCCTTCGAGCAGTACTTC.

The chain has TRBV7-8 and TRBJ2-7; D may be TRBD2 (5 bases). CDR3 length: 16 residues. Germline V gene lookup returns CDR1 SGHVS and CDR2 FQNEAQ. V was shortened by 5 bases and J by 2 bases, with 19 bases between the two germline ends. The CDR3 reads CASSPLVGRVPYEQYF. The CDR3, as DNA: TGTGCCAGCAGCCCCCTCGTGGGGAGAGTGCCCTACGAGCAGTACTTC.

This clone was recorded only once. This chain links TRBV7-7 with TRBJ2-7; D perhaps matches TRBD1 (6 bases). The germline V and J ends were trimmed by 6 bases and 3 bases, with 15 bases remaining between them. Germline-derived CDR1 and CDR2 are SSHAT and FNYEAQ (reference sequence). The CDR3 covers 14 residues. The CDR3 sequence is CASRNRVKVYEQYF. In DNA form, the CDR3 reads TGTGCCAGCAGGAACAGGGTTAAGGTCTACGAGCAGTACTTC.

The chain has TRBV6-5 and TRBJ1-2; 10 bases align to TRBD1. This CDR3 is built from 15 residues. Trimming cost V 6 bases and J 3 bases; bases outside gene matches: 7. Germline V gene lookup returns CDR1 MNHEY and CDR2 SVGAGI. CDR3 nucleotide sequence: TGTGCCAGCAGCCTCGGACAGGGGGGCTACTATGGCTACACCTTC. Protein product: CASSLGQGGYYGYTF.

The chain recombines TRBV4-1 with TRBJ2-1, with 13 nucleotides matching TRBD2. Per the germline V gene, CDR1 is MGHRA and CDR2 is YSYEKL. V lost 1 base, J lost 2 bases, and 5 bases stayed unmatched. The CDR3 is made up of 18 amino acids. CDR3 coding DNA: TGCGCCAGCAGCCAAGGGGGGACTAGCGGGGTAACCTACAATGAGCAGTTCTTC. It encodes CASSQGGTSGVTYNEQFF.

The DNA of the CDR3 is TGTGCCTGGTCAGGGGGTGCCTACGAGCAGTACTTC. It encodes CAWSGGAYEQYF. The gene calls are TRBV30 and TRBJ2-7; 7 positions agree with TRBD1. The CDR3 sequence is 12 residues long. V shed 5 bases and J 2 bases; nucleotides not matched to a gene: 3. Germline CDR1 reads GTSNPN; CDR2 reads SVGIG (reference sequence).

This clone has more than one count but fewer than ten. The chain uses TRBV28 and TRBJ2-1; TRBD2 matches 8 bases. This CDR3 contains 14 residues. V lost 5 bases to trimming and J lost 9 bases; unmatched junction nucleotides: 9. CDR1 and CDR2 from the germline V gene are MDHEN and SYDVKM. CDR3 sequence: CASSPLGGETEQFF. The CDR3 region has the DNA TGTGCCAGCAGTCCCCTCGGGGGGGAGACTGAGCAGTTCTTC.

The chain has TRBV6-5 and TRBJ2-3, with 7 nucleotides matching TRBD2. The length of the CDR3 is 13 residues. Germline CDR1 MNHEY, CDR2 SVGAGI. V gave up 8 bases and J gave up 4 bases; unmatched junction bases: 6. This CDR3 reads CASRTSLADTQYF. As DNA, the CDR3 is TGTGCCAGCCGGACTAGTTTGGCAGATACGCAGTATTTT.

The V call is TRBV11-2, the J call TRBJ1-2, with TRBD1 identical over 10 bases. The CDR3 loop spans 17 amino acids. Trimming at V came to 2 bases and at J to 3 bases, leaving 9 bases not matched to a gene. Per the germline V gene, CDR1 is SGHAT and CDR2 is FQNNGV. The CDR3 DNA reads TGTGCCAGCAGCTTACGGTTGAGGACAGGGGGGCACTATGGCTACACCTTC. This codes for CASSLRLRTGGHYGYTF.